This T cell receptor beta chain comes out of a study of early T cells in non-severe SARS-CoV-2 infection. For the study at large: Sequencing targeted bulk RNA from unsorted whole blood, leaving chains unpaired. General study results and limits: Matching with VDJdb favored anti-spike CD8 responses (missing private and CD4 specificities).

Per the germline V gene, CDR1 is SGHNT and CDR2 is YYREEE (reference sequence). J gave up 4 bases and V 1 base, and 3 bases lay outside the gene matches. The CDR3 spans 15 residues. Attachment of unique molecular identifiers to individual cDNA molecules was performed. TCRdb independently ran MiXCR on the 5' RACE reads; one entry per CDR3 protein. This table has about 80,000 distinct CDR3 sequences, around 5% appearing once. Regarding this clonotype: Its antigen remains unknown.

The clonotype was recovered from an adult who was a healthcare worker with PCR-confirmed SARS-CoV-2 infection or an uninfected control (not recorded which). The chain employs TRBV5-4 and TRBJ2-1; 9 bases are a match to TRBD2. The sequenced sample was whole blood, obtained at baseline. CDR3 protein: CASSLRGREYNEQFF. DNA of the CDR3: TGTGCCAGCAGCTTGCGCGGGAGGGAATACAATGAGCAGTTCTTC.